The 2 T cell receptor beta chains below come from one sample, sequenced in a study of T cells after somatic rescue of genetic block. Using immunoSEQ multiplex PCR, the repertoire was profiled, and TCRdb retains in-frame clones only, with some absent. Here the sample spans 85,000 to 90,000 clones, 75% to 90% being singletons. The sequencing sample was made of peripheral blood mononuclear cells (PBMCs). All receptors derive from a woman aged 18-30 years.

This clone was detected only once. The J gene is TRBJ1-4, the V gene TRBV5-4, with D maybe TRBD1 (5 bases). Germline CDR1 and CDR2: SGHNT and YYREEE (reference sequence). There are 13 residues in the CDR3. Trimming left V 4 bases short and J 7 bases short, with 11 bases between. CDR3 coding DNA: TGTGCCAGCAGCCCACCGGGGGGTGAAAAACTGTTTTTT. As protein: CASSPPGGEKLFF.

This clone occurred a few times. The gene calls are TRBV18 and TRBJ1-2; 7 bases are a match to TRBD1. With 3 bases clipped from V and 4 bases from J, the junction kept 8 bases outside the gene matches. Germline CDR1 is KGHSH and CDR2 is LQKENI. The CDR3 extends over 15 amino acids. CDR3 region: CASSPRTGESYGYTF. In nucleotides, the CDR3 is TGTGCCAGCTCACCCAGGACAGGTGAATCCTATGGCTACACCTTC.